Included here is one T cell receptor (beta chain) sequence, with context. Its target antigen remains unknown. Base qualities are not recorded, but no much larger clone differs from it by a single base. Libraries were constructed by the immunoSEQ multiplex PCR assay. For the multiplex PCR, a mixture combining 60 forward primers for TCR Vbeta segments and 13 reverse primers for TCR Jbeta segments was used. A multiplex PCR assay on genomic DNA amplified the CDR3 region of rearranged TCR beta genes. On the Illumina HiSeq System, the amplified TCR beta libraries were sequenced as 87-base-pair reads. As for the original processing: Across the 600 to 700 repertoires, a later analysis counted 78 million or so unique TCR beta chains, around 10 million of which were shared by at least two donors. A nearest-neighbor algorithm error-corrected the raw reads and collapsed the reads into unique sequences, merging closely related sequences to remove PCR and sequencing errors. To assign V, D and J gene segments, CDR3 sequences were aligned to IMGT reference sequences. For a sequence to be retained, at least a six-nucleotide match to both a V gene segment and a J gene segment was required. A rearrangement was called productive if the CDR3 had no stop codons and remained in frame with V and J, and every other rearrangement was called non-productive. CDR3 was defined according to IMGT convention as the region running from the second conserved V-encoded cysteine to the conserved J-encoded phenylalanine. In an earlier analysis of roughly 610 of the donors, sequences lacking an unambiguous match to a single V gene segment were excluded. In an earlier analysis of 587 of the donors, V segments were called functional above 56.7% productive rearrangements and were called segregating when the between-donor standard deviation exceeded 5%. To diagnose cytomegalovirus status from the catalog of TCR beta chain sequences, a statistical classification framework was built. V and J gene assignment, in a later analysis, came from comparing TCR nucleotide sequences with IMGT/GENE-DB human TR gene sequences. In a later analysis, CDR3 sequences and most-parsimonious VDJ recombination scenarios were assigned using the TCRdist pipeline. In a later analysis, each TCR beta chain was defined by its CDR3 amino acid sequence together with its V-gene family, and reads without a unique V-gene family were excluded. In a later analysis, fewer than 600 highly shared, low-generation-probability nucleotide sequences were removed to address suspected cross-contamination and a sequencing artifact. In a later analysis, a clonal expansion index was calculated for each public chain from normalized within-repertoire ranks of inferred template counts. A later analysis computed generation probabilities with a VDJ recombination model fitted to out-of-frame rearrangements, and checked the results against IGoR. Hypergeometric tests were used in a later analysis to score TCR-TCR, TCR-HLA and TCR-CMV co-occurrence, with a repertoire-size bias correction applied to the TCR pairs. A later analysis estimated false discovery rates by permuting HLA or CMV assignments 20 times. In a later analysis, co-occurring TCRs were grouped using DBSCAN, and TCRdist sequence similarity was added for clustering within HLA-allele-positive subsets. Co-occurrence clustering excluded repertoires with fewer than 30,000 or more than 120,000 public chains, plus five with anomalous nucleotide sharing. TCRdb holds this immuneACCESS table with in-frame rearrangements only. Some clones are missing; in checked studies, unresolved V genes explain under half, and the rest has no known cause. V and J calls plus clone size are reproduced from that table; the DNA served to infer D and trimming. This sample comprises 110,000 to 150,000 clones, around 72% of them detected only once. The top ten hold over 2% of the sample.

These data come from a study of cytomegalovirus exposure and HLA in healthy donors (dated by TCRdb to 2016 to 2017). Describing the broader study: An earlier analysis of approximately 640 of the donors reported roughly 270 Gb of sequence data and roughly 100 million unique TCR beta sequences from around 200 million T cells. An early release that covered approximately 600 HLA-typed donors contained around 300 gigabases of sequencing data and around 85 million unique TCR sequences. Among the roughly 400 genotyped donors, approximately 76% belonged to the genetic ancestry cluster associated with self-reported Caucasian donors. The study was designed to test whether signatures of past pathogen exposure could be identified by cataloging public T cell receptors. The T cell repertoires of some 670 subjects were profiled by immunosequencing and related to cytomegalovirus serostatus. Along with the roughly 670-subject first cohort, a separate validation cohort of about 110 different subjects was used. The study combined high-throughput TCR immunosequencing, statistical association of individual TCRs with disease status, and machine learning to predict cytomegalovirus infection status. A later analysis re-analyzed previously published TCR beta repertoires from hundreds of donors and added high-resolution HLA genotyping to study TCR occurrence patterns. Rather than drawing on any new phenotypic data, the later analysis identified candidate immune exposures from TCR beta sequences and the way those sequences occurred across donors. An earlier analysis of nearly 600 of the donors applied high-throughput TCR beta sequencing to assess whether each TCR beta V gene segment acted as functional or pseudogenic. Alongside the repertoire data, information on donor age, sex, ethnicity and CMV serostatus was compiled. In a later genetic analysis, genome-wide SNP genotypes for about 55% of the 666 donors were used, and that subset was treated as a discovery cohort. All discovery cohort repertoires had been generated using a single sequencing platform. HLA typing included class I and class II loci at four-digit resolution. The number of typed donors differed by locus: about 629-630 for A, B, C, DRB1 and DQB1; roughly 510 for DQA1; approximately 610 for DPA1; and some 450 for DPB1. Five DR-DQ haplotypes were handled as single units for association and clustering because linkage in the cohort was strong. On average, around 230,000 unique TCR beta nucleotide sequences were sequenced per donor among a few hundred genotyped donors of the cohort, with about 19% of those sequences being non-productive. On the study overall, not on this receptor specifically: When HLA alleles, especially DR and DQ, strongly co-occurred, attributing TCR associations to individual alleles was difficult. The authors suggested that the approach could potentially be extended to other disease states and immunological phenotypes. In a later analysis, 16,951 TCR beta sequences were associated with specific HLA alleles at a false discovery rate of 0.05. In a later analysis, HLA-associated TCR beta chains showed more clonal expansion and lower generation probabilities than non-associated chains that were equally common. The presence/absence analyses assumed that sequencing depth was roughly uniform across donors, and that assumption may not be true. The only immune exposure information available for the cohort was CMV serostatus. Most CMV-associated TCR beta chains appeared to be HLA-restricted in a later analysis, and the HLA associations seemed to be driven largely by CMV exposure. In both the original and validation cohorts, the classifier was reported to diagnose cytomegalovirus status with high specificity and sensitivity. A total of fewer than 200 TCR beta chains were listed by the study as associated with cytomegalovirus. A later analysis reported that several top co-occurrence clusters appeared linked to parvovirus B19, influenza, CMV and Epstein-Barr virus. This cohort had only TCR beta chains sequenced, and the lack of alpha or paired-chain data limited which features could be detected. Because counts were too low, seventeen rarely observed V segments, including chromosome 9 orphons, were excluded from the earlier analysis of several hundred of the donors. A few of the identified cytomegalovirus-associated TCR beta chains were confirmed in vitro to be specific for cytomegalovirus antigens. The 87-base-pair reads could not distinguish some IMGT-functional V segments, including TRBV6-2 and TRBV6-3, so those segments were excluded. Across donors, most TCR sequences were observed very rarely, whereas some public TCRs were present in many individuals. HLA typing was unavailable for some donors at each locus, so association tests used only the typed subset. The sequencing pipeline was judged likely to have produced a cluster of highly shared sequence variants as a technical artifact. A later genetic analysis reported fewer N-insertions in productive TCRs among donors in an Asian-associated ancestry cluster than the approximately 670-donor mean. Correlated functional status among segregating V segments might be attributable to linkage disequilibrium, but an unknown experimental factor could not be ruled out. In an earlier analysis of approximately 600 of the donors, most TCR beta V segments were observed in productive rearrangements about 90% or about 30% of the time, broadly matching IMGT annotations. An association between a missense DCLRE1C variant and V-gene and J-gene trimming of TCR beta chains was found in a later genetic analysis and replicated in an independent cohort. In a later analysis, TCR association rates were found to vary across HLA loci, with the most associated TCRs seen for DRB1 alleles and the fewest for HLA-C alleles. A further reported finding was that TCR beta sequences accurately predicted the HLA-A and HLA-B alleles for most subjects in the first cohort.

V has 6 bases trimmed and J has 0 bases trimmed; junction bases matching no gene number 2. From the germline V gene, CDR1 is SNHLY and CDR2 is FYNNEI. Reading from cysteine to phenylalanine, the CDR3 counts 15 amino acids. Here the CDR3 DNA is all that survives: 45 bases in frame from base 1. The cohort comprised 670 or so healthy bone marrow donors. Cohort members were all nominally healthy when sampled, although unrecorded immune exposures were likely present. The donor was CMV seronegative and was included in the group of over 300 seronegative cohort members. Every donor gave a peripheral blood sample, and the peripheral blood mononuclear cells from that sample were used for TCR beta sequencing. The Qiagen DNeasy Blood Extraction Kit was used to extract genomic DNA from the blood cell samples.

The chain is made from TRBV2 and TRBJ2-5, with 12 bases matching TRBD2. The source material was PBMCs. The origin of this receptor is a man in his forties in good health and CMV-seronegative. The CDR3 region: CASSGLAGNQETQYF. The DNA is as follows: TGTGCCAGCAGCGGACTAGCGGGAAACCAAGAGACCCAGTACTTC.